This TCR beta chain appears in the sequencing data of a study of human T cells and chemical hapten exposure. Study context: Diphenylcyclopropenone, dosed weekly to the scalp, was given to patients throughout the approximately 22-week study.

TCRdb ran MiXCR on the RACE reads and lists one entry per CDR3 protein. The repertoire holds approximately 50,000 distinct CDR3 sequences, approximately 10% seen once, with 3% to 4.5% in the top ten. In this sample, this clonotype turned up many times. Time point in this sample: pre-sensitization, week 0. Treatment meaning: therapeutic diphenylcyclopropenone sensitization with weekly scalp DPC. Blood sampling preceded each patch test application. Extraction of total RNA was performed on unfractionated whole blood. The sample in question was whole blood, obtained in connection with sensitization to the hapten diphenylcyclopropenone (DPC). The receptor comes from a woman aged 40 to 49 with alopecia areata. Some clones in this sample may be carry-over from other donors' samples.

This CDR3 reads CSANLRTSGSVGNEQFF. For the CDR3, the DNA is TGCAGTGCTAACCTAAGGACTAGCGGGAGTGTCGGCAATGAGCAGTTCTTC. The genes are TRBV20-1 and TRBJ2-1; 13 bases are a match to TRBD2. Germline CDR1 DFQATT, CDR2 SNEGSKA (reference sequence). V trimming: 4 bases; J trimming: 6 bases; junction bases outside the gene matches: 12. This CDR3 has 17 amino acids.